The clone carrying this TCR beta chain was counted a few times. Its matching antigen is unknown. CDR3 size: 14 residues. The germline gives CDR1 SGHTA, CDR2 FQGTGA. Trimming took 0 bases from V and 1 from J, leaving 5 bases between them. TCRdb reprocessed the 5' RACE reads via MiXCR and lists one record per CDR3 protein. The repertoire holds about half a million distinct CDR3 sequences, with roughly 20% as singletons. This sample is part of a study of T-cell memory formation after mild COVID-19. Study at large: TCR clusters mostly belonged to single donors.

Study findings and constraints: CD8+ contracting clones occupied EMRA, while CD4+ ones occupied mainly CM and EM. Pre-infection memory showed some responding clones, and this suggested that cross-reactive memory joined.

The J gene is TRBJ2-3, the V gene TRBV7-3; the D is unclear. The sequence derives from an adult woman who had mild COVID-19 (a few samples of this study predate the infection). Cell type and time point are not known. Material: PBMCs or a T cell subset sorted from them (not recorded which). The CDR3 loop is CASSLTWGTDTQYF. For the CDR3, the DNA is TGTGCCAGCAGCTTAACGTGGGGCACAGATACGCAGTATTTT.